The 8 T cell receptor beta chains reported below all come from one sample, sequenced in a study of blood T cells in healthy people across ages. The use of a sample-barcoded 5' primer and a J-beta primer mix characterized a second PCR of roughly 6 to 11 cycles. MiXCR, applied by TCRdb to the 5' RACE reads, yields one record per CDR3 protein. The table includes about 1,000,000 distinct CDR3 sequences, under 55% detected once. Sequencing was done on a sample of blood. All receptors derive from a woman aged 60 to 75 in good health.

This clonotype was seen only a few times. The rearrangement links TRBV12-3 or TRBV12-4 to TRBJ2-5; TRBD1 matches 7 bases. The CDR3 length is 15 residues. Germline trimming cut 8 bases from V and 1 base from J; bases unmatched to any gene: 10. CDR3 in amino acids: CASGLRGPSQETQYF. DNA for the CDR3: TGTGCCAGCGGTCTGAGGGGGCCCTCCCAAGAGACCCAGTACTTC.

V usage is TRBV27 and J usage is TRBJ2-7, with TRBD2 matching 15 bases. V was clipped by 7 bases and J by 7 bases; unmatched bases: 8. Germline V gene sequence: CDR1 MNHEY, CDR2 SMNVEV (reference sequence). This CDR3 comprises 15 residues. CDR3 in DNA: TGTGCCAGCAACGGACTAGCGGGAGGGTGGCATGAGCAGTACTTC. Protein: CASNGLAGGWHEQYF.

This chain joins TRBV5-1 and TRBJ1-1; 7 bases match TRBD1. Per the germline V gene, CDR1 is SGHRS and CDR2 is YFSETQ. Trimming cost V 1 base and J 5 bases; bases outside gene matches: 8. The CDR3 has 15 residues. The CDR3 DNA reads TGCGCCAGCAGCTTGCCGGCAAGGGGGCCGACTGAAGCTTTCTTT. It is translated as CASSLPARGPTEAFF.

On this clonotype: A much more abundant neighbour one base away suggests this may be a read error. The V and J genes are TRBV9 and TRBJ2-4; no clear D gene. The DNA end is a closer match to TRBJ2-7, so the J assignment may be wrong. The CDR3 contains 13 residues. CDR1 is SGDLS, CDR2 YYNGEE, per germline. The CDR3: CASSVDGESEQYF. CDR3 DNA sequence: TGTGCCAGCAGCGTAGACGGAGAGAGCGAGCAGTACTTC.

The chain links TRBV6-6 to TRBJ2-5; 9 nucleotides align to TRBD1. The junction had 6 bases not matched to a gene; V was cut back by 6 bases and J by 1 base. The CDR3 sequence is 15 residues long. Germline-derived CDR1 and CDR2 are MNHNY and SVGAGI (reference sequence). The CDR3 reads CASRRQGGGQETQYF. In DNA, the CDR3 is TGTGCCAGCAGGAGACAGGGGGGGGGCCAAGAGACCCAGTACTTC.

This rearrangement joins TRBV4-1 to TRBJ2-5, with a tentative D call TRBD1 (6 bases). Germline CDR1 MGHRA, CDR2 YSYEKL. The CDR3 covers 15 residues. Trimming shortened V by 3 bases and J by 12 bases, and 23 bases separated the two germline ends. This chain's CDR3 is CASSHSPTDRSSEYF. The CDR3 nucleotides read TGCGCCAGCAGCCATTCGCCCACCGACAGGTCCTCGGAGTACTTC.

The gene calls are TRBV7-9 and TRBJ1-2; 10 bases agree with TRBD1. In germline, CDR1 is SEHNR, CDR2 FQNEAQ (reference sequence). The J segment lost 6 bases and the V segment lost 3 bases, leaving 4 bases of the junction unmatched. The CDR3 is made up of 14 amino acids. The CDR3 here is CASSFGGQGHGYTF. DNA for the CDR3: TGTGCCAGCAGCTTCGGGGGACAGGGGCATGGCTACACCTTC. The full variable domain, completed using reference TRBV7-9 and TRBJ1-2, is DTGVSQNPRHKITKRGQNVTFRCDPISEHNRLYWYRQTLGQGPEFLTYFQNEAQLEKSRLLSDRFSAERPKGSFSTLEIQRTEQGDSAMYLCASSFGGQGHGYTFGSGTRLTVV.

As to this clonotype: The junction differs from germline at one of its ends, possibly a read error. This rearrangement joins TRBV27 to TRBJ2-5, with D perhaps matching TRBD2 (6 bases). The CDR3 sequence is 11 residues long. Germline V gene data show CDR1 as MNHEY and CDR2 as SMNVEV (reference sequence). The CDR3 DNA follows: TGTGCCAGCGCGGGAAAAGAGATCCAGTACTTC. It yields the protein CASAGKEIQYF.